This record looks at one TCR beta chain sequence and its context. Its cognate antigen is unknown. The sample originates from a study of early T cells in non-severe SARS-CoV-2 infection. Looking at the study overall: Unsorted whole blood bulk RNA was sequenced, with unpaired chains. Study conclusions and caveats: Missing private and CD4 specificities, VDJdb matching favored anti-spike CD8 responses.

The CDR3 contains 12 residues. Trimming removed 1 base at V and 5 bases at J, with 6 bases between. Looked up from germline, CDR1 is SEHNR and CDR2 is FQNEAQ (reference sequence). Unique molecular identifier tags were affixed to discrete cDNA molecules. TCRdb recomputed calls from the 5' RACE reads with MiXCR, one row per CDR3 protein. This sample has fewer than 100,000 distinct CDR3 sequences, with over 9% found just once. Sequencing used whole blood. V gene TRBV7-9 combines with J gene TRBJ2-7; unclear D gene. The clonotype comes from an adult who was a healthcare worker with PCR-confirmed SARS-CoV-2 infection or an uninfected control (not recorded which). The CDR3: CASSLVLHEQYF. Here the CDR3 DNA reads TGTGCCAGCAGCTTAGTTCTCCACGAGCAGTACTTC.